One sample yielded the 22 T cell receptor beta chains listed below, sequenced in a study of multiple sclerosis patients with progressive multifocal leukoencephalopathy. Clones were read by immunoSEQ multiplex PCR, and TCRdb kept only the in-frame ones, dropping some. This sample yields about 33,000 clones, of which 87% are seen a single time; more than 3% belongs to the top ten. Noted time point: time of PML onset. Sequenced material: PBMCs, taken from a patient treated with natalizumab. The receptors originated from a human donor with progressive multifocal leukoencephalopathy.

This clone was seen only a few times. The chain carries TRBV2 and TRBJ1-5; perhaps TRBD1 as D (6 bases). V lost 6 bases and J lost 6, with 12 bases in between. The CDR3 totals 13 residues. Germline CDR1 SNHLY, CDR2 FYNNEI. The CDR3 here is CASSSGGRQPQHF. Here the CDR3 DNA reads TGTGCCAGCAGCTCGGGGGGCCGTCAGCCCCAGCATTTT.

V is TRBV2 and J is TRBJ1-2; D not resolved. CDR3 size: 12 residues. V dropped 4 bases and J dropped 0 bases, with 3 bases sitting between them. Germline V CDR1 and CDR2: SNHLY, FYNNEI. CDR3 amino acids: CASSASNYGYTF. CDR3 sequence (DNA): TGTGCCAGCAGTGCCTCTAACTATGGCTACACCTTC.

This clone was picked up one time. The chain has TRBV4-3 and TRBJ1-2; no firm D call. CDR1 and CDR2 (germline): LGHNA, YSLEER. CDR3 size: 14 residues. Trimming shortened V by 0 bases and J by 2 bases, and 7 bases separated the two germline ends. The CDR3 DNA reads as TGCGCCAGCAGCCAAGATAGGCACAACTATGGCTACACCTTC. Translating gives CASSQDRHNYGYTF.

For the CDR3, the DNA is TGTGCCTGGAGTGTACTAGGGAGTGGCAATCAGCCCCAGCATTTT. Protein product: CAWSVLGSGNQPQHF. The V gene is TRBV30, the J gene TRBJ1-5, with no clear D. V shed 0 bases and J shed 2 bases, with 11 bases lying between them. The CDR3 is made up of 15 amino acids. Germline V gives CDR1 GTSNPN, CDR2 SVGIG (reference sequence). The variable domain in full, with the rest retrieved from reference TRBV30 and TRBJ1-5, is SQTIHQWPATLVQPVGSPLSLECTVEGTSNPNLYWYRQAAGRGLQLLFYSVGIGQISSEVPQNLSASRPQDRQFILSSKKLLLSDSGFYLCAWSVLGSGNQPQHFGDGTRLSIL.

The V call is TRBV28, the J call TRBJ2-3; D is unclear. There are 16 residues in the CDR3. Looked up from germline, CDR1 is MDHEN and CDR2 is SYDVKM. V was pared by 3 bases and J by 0 bases, with 13 bases between. CDR3 DNA sequence: TGTGCCAGCAGTTTGCTACAGACCCTCAGCACAGATACGCAGTATTTT. Amino acid sequence: CASSLLQTLSTDTQYF.

The chain employs TRBV18 and TRBJ1-1, with no clear D. The length of the CDR3 is 12 residues. CDR1 and CDR2 from the germline V gene are KGHSH and LQKENI. V lost 5 bases, J lost 1 base, and 5 bases lay in between. The CDR3 loop is CASSGENTEAFF. CDR3 nucleotide sequence: TGTGCCAGCTCAGGGGAGAACACTGAAGCTTTCTTT. Variable domain in full (rest from reference TRBV18 and TRBJ1-1): NAGVMQNPRHLVRRRGQEARLRCSPMKGHSHVYWYRQLPEEGLKFMVYLQKENIIDESGMPKERFSAEFPKEGPSILRIQQVVRGDSAAYFCASSGENTEAFFGQGTRLTVV.

This chain connects TRBV28 to TRBJ1-2; weak D call: TRBD1 (5 bases). V was shortened by 8 bases and J by 4 bases, with 11 bases between the two germline ends. There are 12 residues in the CDR3. The germline gives CDR1 MDHEN, CDR2 SYDVKM. The chain's CDR3 is CASAGEGYGYTF. The CDR3 DNA reads TGTGCCAGCGCGGGGGAGGGCTATGGCTACACCTTC.

This chain uses TRBV27 with TRBJ1-2; no reliable D call. Trimming took off 5 bases at V and 5 bases at J, with 12 bases between the two ends. CDR3 size: 13 residues. Germline V CDR1 and CDR2: MNHEY, SMNVEV (reference sequence). The CDR3 DNA follows: TGTGCCAGCAGTCCCACGGGAAATTATGGCTACACCTTC. Its translation is CASSPTGNYGYTF.

As for this clone: Because the CDR3 is missing its conserved closing phenylalanine or tryptophan, this is likely a read error. The limits of the CDR3 on the DNA are not certain, so only TCRdb's listed CDR3 is given. The rearrangement links TRBV6-1 to TRBJ1-5. The germline gives CDR1 MNHNS, CDR2 SASEGT. A total of 14 residues make up the CDR3, ends included. The CDR3 is CASSEVRGGQHIQI.

The chain employs TRBV28 and TRBJ2-7; TRBD2 aligns across 10 bases. Looked up from germline, CDR1 is MDHEN and CDR2 is SYDVKM. Germline trimming cut 4 bases from V and 5 bases from J; bases unmatched to any gene: 8. CDR3 length: 15 amino acids. The chain's CDR3 is CASSSVRLAGNEQYF. The CDR3 DNA follows: TGTGCCAGCAGTTCCGTTAGACTAGCGGGTAACGAGCAGTACTTC.

This chain joins TRBV19 and TRBJ1-2, with D possibly matching TRBD1 (6 bases). CDR3 size: 15 residues. The germline CDR1 and CDR2 sequences are LNHDA and SQIVND (reference sequence). The V end lost 4 bases, the J end lost 2 bases, and 14 bases lay between the germline ends. The CDR3 DNA reads as TGTGCCAGTAGTACCACAGGGCTACTCAACTATGGCTACACCTTC. It codes for CASSTTGLLNYGYTF.

The V and J genes are TRBV5-1 and TRBJ1-3, with D uncertain. The CDR3 length is 15 residues. The V end lost 4 bases, the J end lost 1 base, and 12 bases lay between the germline ends. Germline CDR1 reads SGHRS; CDR2 reads YFSETQ. The CDR3 loop reads CASSPRWASGNTIYF. DNA of the CDR3: TGCGCCAGCAGCCCTAGATGGGCTTCTGGAAACACCATATATTTT.

This clone has just a few counts. This sequence joins TRBV6-5 and TRBJ2-1, with D uncertain. This CDR3 contains 14 residues. Germline V CDR1 and CDR2: MNHEY, SVGAGI. With 0 bases removed from V and 10 bases from J, the gap between germline ends came to 13 bases. The CDR3 DNA follows: TGTGCCAGCAGTTACTCGAGGACCACTCTAGAGCAGTTCTTC. This gives the protein CASSYSRTTLEQFF.

The chain has TRBV5-1 and TRBJ2-3; 7 bases map to TRBD2. V lost 5 bases, J lost 1 base, and 7 bases stayed unmatched. This CDR3 has 15 amino acids. CDR1 and CDR2 from the germline V gene are SGHRS and YFSETQ. CDR3 sequence: CASRFPGGGTDTQYF. The CDR3 DNA is TGCGCCAGCAGGTTCCCGGGAGGAGGCACAGATACGCAGTATTTT.

This clone was seen a single time. The V call is TRBV7-2, the J call TRBJ2-7; possibly TRBD2 for D (5 bases). The CDR3 runs 14 residues. Per germline, CDR1 SGHTA and CDR2 FQGNSA. Trimming cost V 2 bases and J 3 bases, with 11 bases left between them. The CDR3 spells CASSLRADRYEQYF. DNA of the CDR3: TGTGCCAGCAGCTTAAGAGCGGACCGCTACGAGCAGTACTTC. Together with reference TRBV7-2 and TRBJ2-7, the CDR3 gives the full variable domain: GAGVSQSPSNKVTEKGKDVELRCDPISGHTALYWYRQSLGQGLEFLIYFQGNSAPDKSGLPSDRFSAERTGGSVSTLTIQRTQQEDSAVYLCASSLRADRYEQYFGPGTRLTVT.

This sequence joins TRBV5-4 and TRBJ2-7, with 9 bases fitting TRBD1. CDR3 length: 15 residues. Germline V gene data show CDR1 as SGHNT and CDR2 as YYREEE (reference sequence). V was pared by 4 bases and J by 3 bases, with 8 bases of the junction left unmatched. CDR3 amino acids: CASSDGQGISYEQYF. The CDR3 coding sequence is TGTGCCAGCAGCGATGGACAGGGGATAAGCTACGAGCAGTACTTC. Combining the CDR3 with reference TRBV5-4 and TRBJ2-7 gives the whole variable domain ETGVTQSPTHLIKTRGQQVTLRCSSQSGHNTVSWYQQALGQGPQFIFQYYREEENGRGNFPPRFSGLQFPNYSSELNVNALELDDSALYLCASSDGQGISYEQYFGPGTRLTVT.

The chain has TRBV7-9 and TRBJ2-5; 9 positions match TRBD1. Germline lookup yields CDR1 SEHNR and CDR2 FQNEAQ (reference sequence). CDR3 length: 18 amino acids. The trim removed 4 bases at V and 0 bases at J, leaving 12 bases unmatched. The CDR3 nucleotides read TGTGCCAGCAGCTCCGAGGAAGGACAGGGGTGGCACCAAGAGACCCAGTACTTC. Translating gives CASSSEEGQGWHQETQYF.

The chain links TRBV28 to TRBJ2-4; TRBD2 aligns across 9 bases. CDR1 and CDR2 (germline): MDHEN, SYDVKM. The CDR3 contains 14 residues. V was pared by 6 bases and J by 7 bases, with 7 bases of the junction left unmatched. CDR3 protein: CASRWGLAMNIQYF. As DNA, the CDR3 is TGTGCCAGCAGGTGGGGACTAGCTATGAACATTCAGTACTTC.

The gene calls are TRBV2 and TRBJ1-3; D possibly corresponds to TRBD1 (5 bases). The germline V and J ends were trimmed by 7 bases and 2 bases, with 15 bases remaining between them. CDR1 is SNHLY and CDR2 is FYNNEI in the germline V gene. The CDR3 runs to 15 residues. This CDR3 is CASTLGVGAGNTIYF. As DNA, the CDR3 is TGTGCCAGCACATTGGGGGTGGGCGCTGGAAACACCATATATTTT.

Notes on this clone: A read error may produce the germline difference seen at one junction end. Other DNA sequences from this sample encode an identical CDR3 as well. The chain links TRBV4-3 to TRBJ1-5; the D gene is possibly TRBD1 (5 bases). Looked up from germline, CDR1 is LGHNA and CDR2 is YSLEER. CDR3 length: 16 amino acids. CDR3 coding DNA: TGCGCCAGCAGCCAAGAATGGGGTCAGGGCAAGCAGCCCCAGCATTTT. It encodes CASSQEWGQGKQPQHF.

This chain connects TRBV27 to TRBJ2-3; D remains ambiguous. The CDR3 covers 12 residues. The V gene lost 3 bases and the J gene lost 4 bases, with 5 bases spanning the gap. Germline CDR1 MNHEY, CDR2 SMNVEV (reference sequence). CDR3 sequence (DNA): TGTGCCAGCAGTTTTCTGGCAGATACGCAGTATTTT. This gives the protein CASSFLADTQYF.

This chain uses TRBV28 with TRBJ2-7; perhaps TRBD1 as D (5 bases). V dropped 3 bases and J dropped 2 bases, with 35 bases sitting between them. This CDR3 comprises 22 residues. Germline V lookup: CDR1 MDHEN, CDR2 SYDVKM. The CDR3 DNA follows: TGTGCCAGCAGTTTCTCCTATCCCGTTTTATTTGACAACCGGACAAGCACCTACGAGCAGTACTTC. Its translation: CASSFSYPVLFDNRTSTYEQYF.